This record covers a single T cell receptor beta chain. Its target is unknown. Rectal tissue came from one to two pinch biopsies taken at colonoscopy. V was clipped by 4 bases and J by 4 bases, with 14 bases between them. The CDR3 covers 14 residues. Per germline, CDR1 SNHLY and CDR2 FYNNEI. The data were taken from a study of pediatric ulcerative colitis. Samples were sequenced at Survey level, maximum 500,000 reads. Method: immunoSEQ multiplex PCR; TCRdb's copy keeps in-frame clones and lacks some. The sample includes 20,000 to 30,000 clones, about 67% of them seen just once. Study-wide points: Two patients' blood samples yielded substantially fewer templates.

This chain connects TRBV2 to TRBJ2-7; D not certain. The sequenced material came from gut tissue. This TCR was sampled from a boy younger than 18 with severe ulcerative colitis. The CDR3 DNA sequence: TGTGCCAGCAGTGGGAAGGGCCTAGGGTACGAGCAGTACTTC. This codes for CASSGKGLGYEQYF.